The 27 T cell receptor beta chains in this list originate from one sample, sequenced in a study of blood T cell repertoires in COVID-19. Sequencing was performed with immunoSEQ multiplex PCR; in TCRdb, only in-frame clones are kept and a portion is missing. The sample lists roughly 190,000 clones, 85% to 90% seen once, with 3.5% to 4.5% in the top ten. The material sequenced was peripheral blood. These receptors were taken from a human donor in a cohort sampled during active COVID-19.

The V and J genes are TRBV9 and TRBJ2-5; D is unresolved. The CDR3 runs to 14 residues. Between the trimmed V and J ends, which lost 1 base and 2 bases, there was a span of 9 bases. Germline CDR1 is SGDLS and CDR2 is YYNGEE. CDR3 protein: CASSVSLEQETQYF. CDR3 DNA: TGTGCCAGCAGCGTAAGTCTAGAACAAGAGACCCAGTACTTC.

This rearrangement joins TRBV6-1 to TRBJ1-1; no definite D call. Trimming removed 7 bases at V and 3 bases at J, with 9 bases between. The germline CDR1 and CDR2 sequences are MNHNS and SASEGT. CDR3 length: 12 residues. The CDR3 region has the DNA TGTGCCAGCAACCCAGGTGACACTGAAGCTTTCTTT. This translates into CASNPGDTEAFF.

The rearrangement uses TRBV7-9 and TRBJ2-7; 9 positions match TRBD2. The V gene end was trimmed by 0 bases and the J gene end by 0 bases; junction bases not matched to a gene: 6. Germline-derived CDR1 and CDR2 are SEHNR and FQNEAQ (reference sequence). This CDR3 is built from 17 residues. The CDR3 region is CASSLARLAEGSYEQYF. The CDR3, as DNA: TGTGCCAGCAGCTTAGCGAGACTAGCGGAGGGCTCCTACGAGCAGTACTTC.

The chain links TRBV7-2 to TRBJ1-2; D is unclear. Germline loops: CDR1 SGHTA, CDR2 FQGNSA. Trimming took off 2 bases at V and 0 bases at J, with 16 bases between the two ends. The CDR3 extends over 17 amino acids. The CDR3 sequence: CASSLNRKGGPNYGYTF. CDR3 bases: TGTGCCAGCAGCTTAAATCGGAAGGGAGGCCCTAACTATGGCTACACCTTC. Drawing the rest from reference TRBV7-2 and TRBJ1-2, the complete variable domain is GAGVSQSPSNKVTEKGKDVELRCDPISGHTALYWYRQSLGQGLEFLIYFQGNSAPDKSGLPSDRFSAERTGGSVSTLTIQRTQQEDSAVYLCASSLNRKGGPNYGYTFGSGTRLTVV.

The genes are TRBV11-2 and TRBJ2-7, with 9 bases fitting TRBD2. The V segment lost 5 bases and the J segment 3 bases; nucleotides outside the gene matches: 8. Germline V lookup: CDR1 SGHAT, CDR2 FQNNGV. The CDR3 is 15 residues long. The CDR3 region has the DNA TGTGCCAGCAGCCCCCATAGCGGGAGAAGCTACGAGCAGTACTTC. It specifies CASSPHSGRSYEQYF.

The chain recombines TRBV23-1 with TRBJ2-4, with 8 bases fitting TRBD1. TRBV23-1 counts as an open reading frame of uncertain function. This CDR3 has 18 amino acids. The J segment lost 1 base and the V segment lost 2 bases, leaving 10 bases of the junction unmatched. The CDR3 DNA is TGCGCCAGCAGTCAACAACGACAGGGGACAAGGGCCAAAAACATTCAGTACTTC. Translating gives CASSQQRQGTRAKNIQYF.

This clone was seen repeatedly, ten times or more. This chain links TRBV30 with TRBJ2-7, with 9 bases aligning to TRBD1. From germline, CDR1 is GTSNPN and CDR2 SVGIG (reference sequence). Germline trimming cut 5 bases from V and 5 bases from J; bases unmatched to any gene: 7. The length of the CDR3 is 13 residues. The CDR3 region has the DNA TGTGCCTGGGCACAGGGGGCAGGTCACGAGCAGTACTTC. Protein sequence: CAWAQGAGHEQYF.

The rearrangement links TRBV6-2 or TRBV6-3 to TRBJ2-7; TRBD1 is a possible D gene (6 bases). Germline lookup yields CDR1 MNHEY and CDR2 SVGEGT. The CDR3 loop spans 15 amino acids. The V gene lost 5 bases and the J gene lost 2 bases, with 16 bases spanning the gap. The CDR3 bases are TGTGCCAGCAGTCCCAGGAGCCAGGGGACCTACGAGCAGTACTTC. It is translated as CASSPRSQGTYEQYF.

This clone appeared a single time. The V call is TRBV5-4, the J call TRBJ1-6; D is perhaps TRBD1 (5 bases). The CDR3 extends over 15 amino acids. The germline V gene has CDR1 SGHNT and CDR2 YYREEE (reference sequence). V lost 0 bases and J lost 9, with 13 bases in between. The CDR3 spells CASSLARDTGSPLHF. As DNA, the CDR3 is TGTGCCAGCAGCTTGGCAAGGGATACAGGTTCACCCCTCCACTTT.

The rearrangement links TRBV7-2 to TRBJ2-5; D gene uncertain. The length of the CDR3 is 15 residues. Germline V gene data show CDR1 as SGHTA and CDR2 as FQGNSA. V lost 1 base, J lost 5 bases, and 14 bases lay in between. CDR3: CASSLVAANWETQYF. DNA of the CDR3: TGTGCCAGCAGCTTAGTAGCCGCCAATTGGGAGACCCAGTACTTC.

The chain combines TRBV7-2 with TRBJ2-5; 7 nucleotides line up with TRBD2. Germline loops: CDR1 SGHTA, CDR2 FQGNSA. This CDR3 region has 15 residues. Germline trimming cut 5 bases from V and 5 bases from J; bases unmatched to any gene: 11. This CDR3 reads CASSPHGREEETQYF. DNA for the CDR3: TGTGCCAGCAGCCCCCATGGGAGGGAGGAGGAGACCCAGTACTTC.

This clone was detected a few times. The rearrangement links TRBV4-2 to TRBJ2-1, with 7 bases fitting TRBD2. J lost 0 bases, V lost 0 bases, and 2 bases had no gene match. CDR1 LGHNA and CDR2 YNFKEQ come from the germline V gene. The CDR3 covers 16 residues. The CDR3 region is CASSQDGGSSYNEQFF. The CDR3 DNA follows: TGTGCCAGCAGCCAAGATGGCGGGAGCTCCTACAATGAGCAGTTCTTC.

This chain links TRBV3-1 (or the pseudogene TRBV3-2) with TRBJ1-1; D gene unclear. The germline CDR1 and CDR2 sequences are LGHDT and YNNKEL (reference sequence). The length of the CDR3 is 14 residues. Trimming stripped 3 bases from V and 1 base from J, with 9 bases between. The CDR3 DNA reads TGTGCCAGCAGCCACGGAGGGAGGAACACTGAAGCTTTCTTT. Amino acids: CASSHGGRNTEAFF.

In this sample, this clone turned up once. The V and J genes are TRBV6-2 or TRBV6-3 and TRBJ2-7; maybe TRBD1 (6 bases). V lost 6 bases, J lost 3 bases, and 18 bases lay in between. Germline values: CDR1 MNHEY, CDR2 SVGEGT. The CDR3 covers 15 residues. CDR3 loop: CASSDMGALDYEQYF. DNA for the CDR3: TGTGCCAGCAGCGACATGGGGGCCCTCGACTACGAGCAGTACTTC.

This sequence joins TRBV28 and TRBJ2-5; 7 bases are a match to TRBD2. J gave up 4 bases and V 5 bases, and 19 bases lay outside the gene matches. CDR1 is MDHEN, CDR2 SYDVKM, per germline. The CDR3 is 18 amino acids. CDR3 region: CASSLLGGSGLRGETQYF. CDR3 nucleotide sequence: TGTGCCAGCAGTCTTTTGGGCGGGAGTGGTTTGCGGGGAGAGACCCAGTACTTC.

The table lists this clone with a count of one. The V gene is TRBV15, the J gene TRBJ1-2; TRBD1 might be the D (5 bases). Germline V gene sequence: CDR1 LNHNV, CDR2 YYDKDF (reference sequence). The V gene lost 0 bases and the J gene lost 2 bases, with 10 bases spanning the gap. There are 15 residues in the CDR3. The CDR3 sequence is CATSREGRANYGYTF. In DNA, the CDR3 is TGTGCCACCAGCAGAGAAGGCAGGGCGAACTATGGCTACACCTTC.

The J gene is TRBJ2-2, the V gene TRBV5-8; 12 positions agree with TRBD1. CDR1 is SGHTS, CDR2 YDEGEE, per germline. J was trimmed by 8 bases and V by 4 bases; bases with no gene match: 15. The CDR3 has 18 amino acids. For the CDR3, the DNA is TGTGCCAGCAGCCGACTATCGGGGACAGGGGGCTTCGCGGGGGAGCTGTTTTTT. Protein sequence: CASSRLSGTGGFAGELFF.

This chain joins TRBV10-2 and TRBJ2-1, with a tentative D call TRBD2 (6 bases). Trimming cost V 6 bases and J 6 bases, with 21 bases left between them. The germline V gene has CDR1 WSHSY and CDR2 SAAADI. The CDR3 is 16 amino acids. CDR3 nucleotide sequence: TGCGCCAGCAGGGAGACTAGTGGGATCCCGTTCAATGAGCAGTTCTTC. Translating it yields CASRETSGIPFNEQFF.

This clone was counted once. The chain employs TRBV15 and TRBJ1-2, with a possible D match to TRBD1 (5 bases). CDR1 is LNHNV and CDR2 is YYDKDF in the germline V gene (reference sequence). V dropped 3 bases and J dropped 6 bases, with 20 bases sitting between them. The CDR3 is 16 residues long. CDR3 nucleotide sequence: TGTGCCACCAGCAGCGATCTCGGGCAGGGTAGAAATGGCTACACCTTC. Amino acids: CATSSDLGQGRNGYTF.

V and J are TRBV27 and TRBJ2-7, with TRBD2 matching over 7 bases. J gave up 6 bases and V 6 bases, and 11 bases lay outside the gene matches. The CDR3 consists of 14 residues. CDR1 and CDR2 from the germline V gene are MNHEY and SMNVEV (reference sequence). The CDR3 reads CASSYTSATAEQYF. The CDR3 DNA reads TGTGCCAGCAGCTATACTAGCGCAACCGCCGAGCAGTACTTC.

V gene TRBV6-2 or TRBV6-3 combines with J gene TRBJ1-1, with D perhaps matching TRBD1 (5 bases). The CDR3 sequence is 17 residues long. Per germline, CDR1 MNHEY and CDR2 SVGEGT. Trimming shortened V by 5 bases and J by 2 bases, and 21 bases separated the two germline ends. The CDR3 loop reads CASSRLGGGRVNTEAFF. The CDR3 bases are TGTGCCAGCAGTCGCCTTGGGGGAGGCAGAGTTAACACTGAAGCTTTCTTT.

The CDR3 nucleotides read TGTGCCAGCAGCGGACAGGGTCCTGTGGACGAGCAGTACTTC. This encodes CASSGQGPVDEQYF. The chain couples TRBV6-2 or TRBV6-3 to TRBJ2-7, with 8 bases that match TRBD1. The V segment lost 6 bases and the J segment 5 bases; nucleotides outside the gene matches: 9. There are 14 residues in the CDR3. The germline V gene encodes CDR1 MNHEY and CDR2 SVGEGT.

The gene calls are TRBV10-1 and TRBJ2-1; 8 bases map to TRBD2. J was trimmed by 0 bases and V by 4 bases; bases with no gene match: 2. Per the germline V gene, CDR1 is WNHNN and CDR2 is SYGVQD (reference sequence). This CDR3 has 15 residues. CDR3 amino acids: CASSVAGGSYNEQFF. The DNA of the CDR3 is TGCGCCAGCAGTGTGGCGGGAGGCTCCTACAATGAGCAGTTCTTC.

The chain has TRBV29-1 and TRBJ2-5, with D possibly TRBD2 on 6 matching bases. Germline V CDR1 and CDR2: SQVTM, ANQGSEA. The germline V and J ends were trimmed by 4 bases and 0 bases, with 12 bases remaining between them. The CDR3 loop spans 14 amino acids. The CDR3 nucleotides read TGCAGCGTTGCCCAGGGACTGAACCAAGAGACCCAGTACTTC. Its translation is CSVAQGLNQETQYF.

This rearrangement joins TRBV10-3 to TRBJ2-7, with 12 bases aligning to TRBD1. The CDR3 is 15 amino acids. Germline V lookup: CDR1 ENHRY, CDR2 SYGVKD. The ends lost 6 bases at V and 5 bases at J; junction bases unmatched: 8. CDR3 DNA: TGTGCCATCAGCGAGGGACAGGGGGCCAGGAACGAGCAGTACTTC. It yields the protein CAISEGQGARNEQYF.

The chain joins TRBV5-1 to TRBJ2-7, with TRBD1 matching over 10 bases. CDR1 SGHRS and CDR2 YFSETQ come from the germline V gene. The ends lost 7 bases at V and 3 bases at J; junction bases unmatched: 7. The CDR3 covers 14 residues. The CDR3 region is CASGSGTGDYEQYF. The CDR3 DNA sequence: TGCGCCAGCGGGAGCGGGACAGGGGACTACGAGCAGTACTTC. Complete variable domain (other parts from reference TRBV5-1 and TRBJ2-7): KAGVTQTPRYLIKTRGQQVTLSCSPISGHRSVSWYQQTPGQGLQFLFEYFSETQRNKGNFPGRFSGRQFSNSRSEMNVSTLELGDSALYLCASGSGTGDYEQYFGPGTRLTVT.

The chain uses TRBV6-5 and TRBJ1-2, with 9 nucleotides matching TRBD1. V lost 2 bases to trimming and J lost 4 bases; unmatched junction nucleotides: 8. Germline loops: CDR1 MNHEY, CDR2 SVGAGI. The CDR3 totals 16 residues. CDR3 sequence (DNA): TGTGCCAGCAGTTACGAGGGACAGGGTGAATTCTATGGCTACACCTTC. This gives the protein CASSYEGQGEFYGYTF.